These 2 T cell receptor beta chains were all obtained from the same sample, sequenced in a study of OX40 agonist ivuxolimab in advanced cancers. Clones were read by immunoSEQ multiplex PCR, and TCRdb kept only the in-frame ones, dropping some. The sample shows roughly 93,000 clones, 84% of them seen only once. Sequences were derived from CD4+ or CD8+ T cells sorted from blood, sampled in a trial of the OX40 agonist ivuxolimab. The source is an adult with an advanced solid tumor such as melanoma, head and neck, liver or kidney cancer.

The chain has TRBV5-1 and TRBJ2-1; weak D call: TRBD2 (5 bases). Per the germline V gene, CDR1 is SGHRS and CDR2 is YFSETQ. The CDR3 extends over 12 amino acids. The V and J ends lost 3 bases and 10 bases respectively, with 11 bases between them. The CDR3 coding sequence is TGCGCCAGCAGCTACACCACGGGGGAGCAGTTCTTC. Translated, it gives CASSYTTGEQFF.

This clone occurred once. This chain joins TRBV9 and TRBJ2-3, with a tentative D call TRBD2 (6 bases). Trimming stripped 0 bases from V and 2 bases from J, with 13 bases between. Germline V gene lookup returns CDR1 SGDLS and CDR2 YYNGEE. The CDR3 covers 16 residues. The CDR3 protein is CASSVDGGGTTDTQYF. DNA for the CDR3: TGTGCCAGCAGCGTAGATGGGGGAGGTACCACAGATACGCAGTATTTT.